This T cell receptor beta chain was observed in a study of blood T cell repertoires in COVID-19. In the study overall: The United States, Italy and Spain were the sources of the acute and convalescent COVID-19 samples.

Germline V gene sequence: CDR1 SGHRS, CDR2 YFSETQ. This CDR3 spans 16 amino acids. With 0 bases clipped from V and 1 base from J, the junction kept 2 bases outside the gene matches. Methods used by the authors: Amplification with reference gene primers provided the estimates of nucleated cell counts. Method: immunoSEQ multiplex PCR; TCRdb's copy keeps in-frame clones and lacks some. The DNA was the basis for D and trimming; V, J and clone size are from that table. The data contain around 200,000 clones, 70% to 90% of them singletons. This sequence originates from an elderly woman with acute or convalescent COVID-19. The chain joins TRBV5-1 to TRBJ2-2; TRBD2 matches 8 bases. Sequenced material: peripheral blood. Here the CDR3 reads CASSLGSGVNTGELFF. The CDR3 DNA reads as TGCGCCAGCAGCTTGGGTAGCGGGGTGAACACCGGGGAGCTGTTTTTT.